This is a list of T cell receptor beta chains from one sample in a study of CD8+CD57+ T cells in acquired aplastic anemia. Using its own MiXCR run on the reads, TCRdb lists one record per CDR3 protein. Here the sample spans about 130,000 distinct CDR3 sequences, around 41% being singletons. Sequencing was performed on sorted CD4+, CD8+, or CD8+CD57+ T cells (not recorded which) from PBMCs. The origin of the receptors is a human donor in good health, serving as a control. The CDR3 runs from the conserved cysteine through the conserved F or W. Fields, in order: clone size, J gene, V gene, CDR3 length, D gene, CDR3 protein, CDR3 DNA. A D gene is named only where the DNA matches it firmly. The size of a clone is reported for some rows only, either as once, few or many, or as a class for expanded clones.

abundance: many
j_gene: TRBJ2-1
v_gene: TRBV24-1
len: 16
d_gene: TRBD2
CDR3aa: CATSDLSGGSYNEQFF
CDR3nt: TGTGCCACCAGTGATTTGTCGGGAGGATCCTACAATGAGCAGTTCTTC

abundance: many
j_gene: TRBJ2-7
v_gene: TRBV20-1
len: 12
d_gene: .
CDR3aa: CSAVPQAYEQYF
CDR3nt: TGCAGTGCCGTACCACAGGCGTACGAGCAGTACTTC

abundance: few
j_gene: TRBJ1-6
v_gene: TRBV15
len: 14
d_gene: .
CDR3aa: CATSRDKGSSPLHF
CDR3nt: TGTGCCACCAGCAGAGATAAGGGGTCGTCACCCCTCCACTTT

abundance: few
j_gene: TRBJ1-3
v_gene: TRBV2
len: 15
d_gene: TRBD1
CDR3aa: CASSHGQGDGNTIYF
CDR3nt: TGTGCCAGCAGTCATGGACAGGGGGACGGAAACACCATATATTTT

abundance: many
j_gene: TRBJ1-4
v_gene: TRBV19
len: 18
d_gene: TRBD1
CDR3aa: CASRQIPGQQGTNEKLFF
CDR3nt: TGTGCCAGTAGGCAGATTCCGGGACAGCAAGGGACTAATGAAAAACTGTTTTTT

abundance: many
j_gene: TRBJ2-2
v_gene: TRBV2
len: 14
d_gene: .
CDR3aa: CASTPRGVTGELFF
CDR3nt: TGTGCCAGCACCCCCAGAGGGGTCACCGGGGAGCTGTTTTTT

abundance: many
j_gene: TRBJ2-7
v_gene: TRBV28
len: 12
d_gene: .
CDR3aa: CASRTLSYEQYF
CDR3nt: TGTGCCAGCAGGACCCTCTCCTACGAGCAGTACTTC

abundance: many
j_gene: TRBJ2-2
v_gene: TRBV4-1
len: 14
d_gene: .
CDR3aa: CASSQGVDTGELFF
CDR3nt: TGCGCCAGCAGCCAAGGGGTAGACACCGGGGAGCTGTTTTTT

abundance: many
j_gene: TRBJ1-2
v_gene: TRBV19
len: 15
d_gene: TRBD1
CDR3aa: CASSIGTGTAYGYTF
CDR3nt: TGTGCCAGTAGTATAGGGACAGGGACGGCCTATGGCTACACCTTC

abundance: .
j_gene: TRBJ2-7
v_gene: TRBV5-4
len: 13
d_gene: TRBD1
CDR3aa: CASSLTGGGEQYF
CDR3nt: TGTGCCAGCAGCCTTACAGGGGGTGGCGAGCAGTACTTC

abundance: many
j_gene: TRBJ1-2
v_gene: TRBV12-3/TRBV12-4
len: 13
d_gene: .
CDR3aa: CASSLFGIYGYTF
CDR3nt: TGTGCCAGCAGTTTATTCGGTATCTATGGCTACACCTTC

abundance: many
j_gene: TRBJ2-5
v_gene: TRBV29-1
len: 13
d_gene: .
CDR3aa: CSVDLGGVETQYF
CDR3nt: TGCAGCGTTGATCTGGGGGGCGTGGAGACCCAGTACTTC

abundance: many
j_gene: TRBJ1-2
v_gene: TRBV5-1
len: 14
d_gene: TRBD1
CDR3aa: CASSSYRGSDGYTF
CDR3nt: TGCGCCAGCAGCTCATACAGGGGGAGTGATGGCTACACCTTC

abundance: .
j_gene: TRBJ2-7
v_gene: TRBV3-1
len: 16
d_gene: TRBD2
CDR3aa: CASSPLLTSGLIEQYF
CDR3nt: TGTGCCAGCAGCCCGCTGTTGACTAGCGGGCTCATCGAGCAGTACTTC

abundance: .
j_gene: TRBJ2-1
v_gene: TRBV19
len: 17
d_gene: .
CDR3aa: CASSVDTGTHTMREQFF
CDR3nt: TGTGCCAGTAGTGTAGATACGGGGACACATACAATGAGAGAGCAGTTCTTC

abundance: many
j_gene: TRBJ2-7
v_gene: TRBV14
len: 12
d_gene: .
CDR3aa: CASSQDVGRRYF
CDR3nt: TGTGCCAGCAGCCAAGATGTGGGACGCCGGTACTTC

abundance: once
j_gene: TRBJ2-5
v_gene: TRBV15
len: 13
d_gene: .
CDR3aa: CATSRVGQETQYF
CDR3nt: TGTGCCACCAGCAGAGTGGGACAAGAGACCCAGTACTTC

abundance: .
j_gene: TRBJ2-7
v_gene: TRBV10-3
len: 15
d_gene: TRBD1
CDR3aa: CAISDKSGGPYEQYF
CDR3nt: TGTGCCATCAGTGACAAGTCAGGGGGACCCTACGAGCAGTACTTC

abundance: .
j_gene: TRBJ2-3
v_gene: TRBV5-1
len: 13
d_gene: .
CDR3aa: CASSYGPADTQYF
CDR3nt: TGCGCCAGCAGCTACGGACCAGCAGATACGCAGTATTTT

abundance: many
j_gene: TRBJ2-1
v_gene: TRBV20-1
len: 14
d_gene: .
CDR3aa: CSAEIFGSYNEQFF
CDR3nt: TGCAGTGCCGAAATTTTCGGGAGCTACAATGAGCAGTTCTTC

abundance: .
j_gene: TRBJ1-2
v_gene: TRBV7-9
len: 14
d_gene: .
CDR3aa: CASSLGPRLYGYTF
CDR3nt: TGTGCCAGCAGCTTAGGTCCGCGGCTCTATGGCTACACCTTC

abundance: .
j_gene: TRBJ2-2
v_gene: TRBV9
len: 16
d_gene: .
CDR3aa: CASSGGGPWDTGELFF
CDR3nt: TGTGCCAGCAGCGGGGGGGGGCCATGGGACACCGGGGAGCTGTTTTTT

abundance: .
j_gene: TRBJ2-4
v_gene: TRBV20-1
len: 16
d_gene: TRBD1
CDR3aa: CSAREGQGGSKNIQYF
CDR3nt: TGCAGTGCTAGAGAGGGACAGGGGGGTTCCAAAAACATTCAGTACTTC

abundance: few
j_gene: TRBJ2-7
v_gene: TRBV7-2
len: 11
d_gene: .
CDR3aa: CASSLVYEQYF
CDR3nt: TGTGCCAGCAGCCTAGTGTACGAGCAGTACTTC

abundance: .
j_gene: TRBJ2-7
v_gene: TRBV25-1
len: 16
d_gene: .
CDR3aa: CASSARQGLHWSEQYF
CDR3nt: TGTGCCAGCAGTGCTAGACAGGGACTCCACTGGAGCGAGCAGTACTTC

abundance: .
j_gene: TRBJ1-2
v_gene: TRBV29-1
len: 12
d_gene: TRBD1
CDR3aa: CSVGGTGSGNTF
CDR3nt: TGCAGCGTTGGGGGGACAGGCTCTGGAAACACCTTC

abundance: once
j_gene: TRBJ2-7
v_gene: TRBV19
len: 13
d_gene: .
CDR3aa: CASSYSTPHEQYF
CDR3nt: TGTGCCAGCAGTTACTCCACCCCCCACGAGCAGTACTTC

abundance: .
j_gene: TRBJ1-3
v_gene: TRBV7-2
len: 14
d_gene: .
CDR3aa: CASSQDISGNTIYF
CDR3nt: TGTGCCAGCAGCCAGGACATCTCTGGAAACACCATATATTTT

abundance: .
j_gene: TRBJ2-2
v_gene: TRBV30
len: 14
d_gene: .
CDR3aa: CAWRGAANTGELFF
CDR3nt: TGTGCCTGGAGGGGGGCTGCAAACACCGGGGAGCTGTTTTTT